The following is a T cell receptor (beta chain) sequence with its context. The sample belongs to a study of blood T cell repertoires in COVID-19. Background on the study: The United States, Italy and Spain supplied acute and convalescent COVID-19 samples.

Using immunoSEQ multiplex PCR, the repertoire was profiled, and TCRdb retains in-frame clones only, with some absent. The sample has 25,000 to 30,000 clones, about nine tenths seen once. The CDR3 extends over 13 amino acids. Per the germline V gene, CDR1 is MNHEY and CDR2 is SVGAGI. V was clipped by 6 bases and J by 8 bases, with 13 bases between them. V and J are TRBV6-5 and TRBJ1-4, with D maybe TRBD1 (5 bases). The sequence derives from a human donor in a cohort sampled during active COVID-19. The donor label of this sample is uncertain. Sequenced material: peripheral blood. CDR3 bases: TGTGCCAGCAGCCGCCAGGGTAGCGAAAAACTGTTTTTT. Translation: CASSRQGSEKLFF.